This T cell receptor (beta chain) emerged from a study of read filtering for tumor transcriptome and immune sequencing. Study at large: The cohort had over 16 men and approximately 13 women aged roughly 47 to 85, mean about 70 years. After DNase treatment, RNA was made into whole-transcriptome libraries. TCR-mapped reads were about 4 to 11 million with IR-seq versus about 85 to 1273 with RNA-seq.

CDR1 is SGHRS and CDR2 is YFSETQ in the germline V gene. V was cut by 2 bases and J by 4 bases, with 18 bases left in between. The CDR3 totals 16 residues. From 300 to 450 ng of RNA, a library with molecular barcoded alpha/delta and beta/gamma adaptors was made. TCRdb reprocessed the reads with MiXCR, giving one entry per CDR3 protein. The table has tens of thousands of distinct CDR3 sequences, around a fifth seen once; the top ten hold roughly an eighth. This clonotype was observed many times. This clonotype was sampled from a donor aged 40 or over with multiple myeloma. This chain connects TRBV5-1 to TRBJ2-5; the D gene is possibly TRBD2 (6 bases). The sequenced sample consisted of a population of CD138-negative cells sorted from bone marrow. This CDR3 reads CASSLIGGIVGETQYF. The CDR3 nucleotides are TGCGCCAGCAGCTTAATTGGGGGGATCGTCGGAGAGACCCAGTACTTC. Full variable domain (rest looked up from reference TRBV5-1 and TRBJ2-5): KAGVTQTPRYLIKTRGQQVTLSCSPISGHRSVSWYQQTPGQGLQFLFEYFSETQRNKGNFPGRFSGRQFSNSRSEMNVSTLELGDSALYLCASSLIGGIVGETQYFGPGTRLLVL.